The text below deals with one T cell receptor (beta chain). This entry comes from a study of T cell changes during pregnancy in multiple sclerosis. Germline-derived CDR1 and CDR2 are SGHDT and YYEEEE. The CDR3 is made up of 17 amino acids. The V end lost 5 bases, the J end lost 7 bases, and 25 bases lay between the germline ends. Clones were sequenced by immunoSEQ multiplex PCR, and TCRdb holds only the in-frame ones, with some missing. The profile covers fewer than 85,000 clones, with almost 95% appearing a single time and over 2% taken by the ten largest. V gene TRBV5-6 combines with J gene TRBJ2-1; D might be TRBD2 (6 bases). This material consisted of peripheral blood, taken before pregnancy. The TCR was taken from a female donor with multiple sclerosis, enrolled in a pregnancy study. CDR3 bases: TGTGCCAGCAGATCTCGGGAGAGGGAAAGGTTCAAAAATGAGCAGTTCTTC. Amino acid sequence: CASRSRERERFKNEQFF.